This T cell receptor (beta chain) was obtained from a study of blood T cells in healthy people across ages. It was with a sample-barcoded 5' primer and a J-beta primer mix that a second PCR of roughly 6 to 12 cycles was run. TCRdb independently ran MiXCR on the 5' RACE reads; one entry per CDR3 protein. The table includes around 870,000 distinct CDR3 sequences, under 30% detected once. Germline CDR1 is SGHTA and CDR2 is FQGNSA. This CDR3 is 14 amino acids long. In regard to this clonotype: A much bigger clone sits one base away, suggesting this may be a read error.

Sequencing was performed on blood. V usage is TRBV7-2 and J usage is TRBJ1-5; D is unclear. This clonotype originated in a woman of 80 years or more in good health. The CDR3 loop reads CASSLLGGNRPQHF. CDR3 nucleotides: TGTGCCAGCAGCTTACTCGGAGGGAATCGGCCCCAGCATTTT.